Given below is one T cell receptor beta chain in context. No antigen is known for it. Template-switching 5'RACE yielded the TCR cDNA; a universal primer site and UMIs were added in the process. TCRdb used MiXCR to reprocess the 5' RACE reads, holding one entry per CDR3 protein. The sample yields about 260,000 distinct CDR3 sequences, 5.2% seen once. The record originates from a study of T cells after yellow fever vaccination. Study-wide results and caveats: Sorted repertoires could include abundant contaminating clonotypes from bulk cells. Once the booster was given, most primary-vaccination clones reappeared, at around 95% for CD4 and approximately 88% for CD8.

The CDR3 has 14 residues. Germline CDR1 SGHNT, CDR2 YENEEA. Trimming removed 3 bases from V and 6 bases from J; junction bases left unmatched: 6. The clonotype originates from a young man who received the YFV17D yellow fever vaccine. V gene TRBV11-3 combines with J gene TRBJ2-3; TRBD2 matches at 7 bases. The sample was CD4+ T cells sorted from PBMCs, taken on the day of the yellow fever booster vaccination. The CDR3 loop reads CASSLGLYGDTQYF. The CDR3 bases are TGTGCCAGCAGCTTGGGACTATACGGGGATACGCAGTATTTT.